This TCR beta chain stems from a study of cytomegalovirus exposure and HLA in healthy donors. Study-level results: The availability of immune exposure information extended only to CMV serostatus. A later analysis linked a missense variant in DCLRE1C to the trimming of TCR beta V and J genes.

With 60 Vbeta and 13 Jbeta primers, the PCR was carried out. Clones were sequenced by immunoSEQ multiplex PCR, and TCRdb holds only the in-frame ones, with some missing. This table has approximately 180,000 clones, 77% appearing once. About this clone itself: Its antigen is unknown.

The source material was PBMCs. The source is a woman aged 60-75 years in good health and CMV-seropositive.

The CDR3 DNA is TGTGCCAGCAGTGAAGCTTGGCAGGGGAGCTACGAGCAGTACTTC. Protein product: CASSEAWQGSYEQYF. The chain joins TRBV2 to TRBJ2-7; TRBD1 is a possible D gene (6 bases). V dropped 0 bases and J dropped 3 bases, with 12 bases sitting between them. The CDR3 loop spans 15 amino acids. Per germline, CDR1 SNHLY and CDR2 FYNNEI.